The 21 T cell receptor beta chains reported below all come from one sample, sequenced in a study of blood T cell repertoires in COVID-19 (dated by TCRdb to 2018 to 2020). Receptors were amplified or captured by the immunoSEQ multiplex PCR assay. Here the immuneACCESS table is served through TCRdb, limited to in-frame sequences with V and J called. Missing clones are a known gap in these copies; in checked studies unresolved V genes cover under half, and the rest lacks a known reason. The sample contains roughly 170,000 clones, 84% of them found a single time. More than 5.5% of the sample comes from the top ten. Source material: peripheral blood. Receptors originate from a human donor in a cohort sampled during active COVID-19.

V is TRBV6-5 and J is TRBJ2-7; TRBD1 aligns across 10 bases. Germline V gives CDR1 MNHEY, CDR2 SVGAGI. The CDR3 covers 14 residues. Unmatched junction bases numbered 4, after V lost 3 bases and J lost 5 bases. As DNA, the CDR3 is TGTGCCAGCAGTTATAGGACAGGGGGGAACGAGCAGTACTTC. This encodes CASSYRTGGNEQYF.

The chain has TRBV19 and TRBJ1-2; D might be TRBD1 (6 bases). In germline, CDR1 is LNHDA, CDR2 SQIVND (reference sequence). V lost 7 bases, J lost 1 base, and 19 bases lay in between. This CDR3 spans 16 amino acids. The CDR3: CASTPLGQPYNYGYTF. The DNA of the CDR3 is TGTGCCAGTACCCCACTCGGACAGCCATATAACTATGGCTACACCTTC.

The rearrangement uses TRBV19 and TRBJ1-2; D may be TRBD1 (6 bases). The CDR3 loop spans 15 amino acids. Between the trimmed V and J ends, which lost 7 bases and 1 base, there was a span of 16 bases. Germline lookup yields CDR1 LNHDA and CDR2 SQIVND (reference sequence). CDR3 amino acids: CASTKDRNNNYGYTF. The CDR3 coding sequence is TGTGCCAGTACTAAAGACAGGAATAATAACTATGGCTACACCTTC.

The V call is TRBV5-1, the J call TRBJ2-7; 11 bases fit TRBD1. V was pared by 4 bases and J by 4 bases, with 7 bases of the junction left unmatched. Per the germline V gene, CDR1 is SGHRS and CDR2 is YFSETQ. This CDR3 has 15 residues. The CDR3 reads CASSIRTGGAYEQYF. DNA of the CDR3: TGCGCCAGCAGCATCCGGACAGGGGGCGCATACGAGCAGTACTTC.

A note on this clone: The same CDR3 also results from other DNA sequences found in this sample. The chain has TRBV2 and TRBJ2-7; maybe TRBD1 (5 bases). Germline V gives CDR1 SNHLY, CDR2 FYNNEI. This CDR3 has 12 amino acids. Trimming took off 6 bases at V and 4 bases at J, with 10 bases between the two ends. CDR3 region: CASRQGTYEQYF. The CDR3 region has the DNA TGTGCCAGCAGGCAGGGAACTTACGAGCAGTACTTC.

The chain joins TRBV6-6 to TRBJ2-1; D not certain. CDR3 length: 11 residues. V lost 6 bases to trimming and J lost 9 bases, with 9 bases between them. Germline V gene data show CDR1 as MNHNY and CDR2 as SVGAGI (reference sequence). In DNA, the CDR3 is TGTGCCAGCAGCTCTAGTAGTGAGCAGTTCTTC. This codes for CASSSSSEQFF.

The chain carries TRBV5-1 and TRBJ2-1; maybe TRBD2 (6 bases). The length of the CDR3 is 16 residues. With 2 bases removed from V and 4 bases from J, the gap between germline ends came to 16 bases. The germline V gene has CDR1 SGHRS and CDR2 YFSETQ. The CDR3 loop reads CASSLTGTPVYNEQFF. The CDR3 region has the DNA TGCGCCAGCAGCTTAACCGGGACTCCCGTATACAATGAGCAGTTCTTC.

This chain joins TRBV19 and TRBJ2-7; 7 nucleotides agree with TRBD1. V lost 6 bases and J lost 2; bases outside the gene matches: 4. The CDR3 contains 13 residues. Germline values: CDR1 LNHDA, CDR2 SQIVND (reference sequence). Here the CDR3 DNA reads TGTGCCAGTAGCCCAGACAGGGCCTACGAGCAGTACTTC. Translated: CASSPDRAYEQYF.

This clone was detected once. The chain uses TRBV6-5 and TRBJ1-1; 7 bases align to TRBD1. V lost 8 bases and J lost 7; bases outside the gene matches: 13. Germline V CDR1 and CDR2: MNHEY, SVGAGI. The CDR3 runs to 14 residues. The CDR3 sequence is CASHISGTEIEAFF. The CDR3, as DNA: TGTGCCAGCCACATATCCGGGACAGAAATTGAAGCTTTCTTT.

The CDR3 is CASSESKTNSNQPQHF. The CDR3 nucleotides read TGTGCCAGCAGTGAATCCAAGACTAATAGCAATCAGCCCCAGCATTTT. The chain links TRBV2 to TRBJ1-5; the D is unclear. The length of the CDR3 is 16 residues. Deletions cut 2 bases from V and 0 bases from J, with 11 bases between. Germline CDR1 SNHLY, CDR2 FYNNEI.

As DNA, the CDR3 is TGTGCCAGCAGCCTAGGGGAGGGTACTGAAGCTTTCTTT. It specifies CASSLGEGTEAFF. The rearrangement uses TRBV7-2 and TRBJ1-1; a weak D match, TRBD1 (5 bases). There are 13 residues in the CDR3. V was trimmed by 5 bases and J by 5 bases, leaving 12 bases between them. Germline V CDR1 and CDR2: SGHTA, FQGNSA.

The chain recombines TRBV2 with TRBJ1-2, with 10 bases identical to TRBD1. The CDR3 is 16 amino acids. CDR1 is SNHLY, CDR2 FYNNEI, per germline. The V segment lost 3 bases and the J segment 1 base; nucleotides outside the gene matches: 5. CDR3 region: CASSDHGTGDNYGYTF. The CDR3 coding sequence is TGTGCCAGCAGTGACCACGGGACAGGGGATAACTATGGCTACACCTTC. The variable domain in full, with the rest retrieved from reference TRBV2 and TRBJ1-2, is EPEVTQTPSHQVTQMGQEVILRCVPISNHLYFYWYRQILGQKVEFLVSFYNNEISEKSEIFDDQFSVERPDGSNFTLKIRSTKLEDSAMYFCASSDHGTGDNYGYTFGSGTRLTVV.

This clone appeared a single time. The chain joins TRBV29-1 to TRBJ2-2, with 10 bases lining up with TRBD2. This CDR3 comprises 14 residues. Trimming removed 4 bases from V and 3 bases from J; junction bases left unmatched: 2. Germline V gene sequence: CDR1 SQVTM, CDR2 ANQGSEA. The CDR3 region is CSVAAGGDTGELFF. The DNA for the CDR3 is TGCAGCGTTGCAGCGGGGGGGGACACCGGGGAGCTGTTTTTT.

This sequence joins TRBV5-1 and TRBJ2-1; D gene uncertain. CDR3 size: 15 residues. Trimming shortened V by 0 bases and J by 4 bases, and 11 bases separated the two germline ends. The V gene's germline CDR1 is SGHRS and CDR2 YFSETQ. The CDR3 nucleotides read TGCGCCAGCAGCTTGGATCTCTTCGGGTACAATGAGCAGTTCTTC. This translates into CASSLDLFGYNEQFF.

The gene calls are TRBV7-2 and TRBJ1-2; D unresolved. CDR3 size: 12 residues. V was shortened by 4 bases and J by 3 bases, with 6 bases between the two germline ends. Germline loops: CDR1 SGHTA, CDR2 FQGNSA. CDR3 sequence: CASSYGYYGYTF. CDR3 DNA: TGTGCCAGCAGCTACGGGTACTATGGCTACACCTTC.

This rearrangement joins TRBV7-8 to TRBJ2-7; D is possibly TRBD1 (6 bases). Germline CDR1 reads SGHVS; CDR2 reads FQNEAQ. Trimming shortened V by 5 bases and J by 0 bases, and 17 bases separated the two germline ends. This CDR3 has 16 amino acids. DNA for the CDR3: TGTGCCAGCAGCCCCTCGCCGGGACATTCCTCCTACGAGCAGTACTTC. The encoded protein is CASSPSPGHSSYEQYF.

The chain joins TRBV2 to TRBJ2-5; 8 nucleotides line up with TRBD1. Germline CDR1 reads SNHLY; CDR2 reads FYNNEI. The trim removed 10 bases at V and 5 bases at J, leaving 21 bases unmatched. The CDR3 is 17 residues long. The CDR3 protein is CATVVEGRQGSEETQYF. The CDR3 DNA sequence: TGTGCCACCGTGGTTGAGGGTCGACAGGGGTCAGAGGAGACCCAGTACTTC. The entire variable domain, with the rest obtained from reference TRBV2 and TRBJ2-5, is as follows: EPEVTQTPSHQVTQMGQEVILRCVPISNHLYFYWYRQILGQKVEFLVSFYNNEISEKSEIFDDQFSVERPDGSNFTLKIRSTKLEDSAMYFCATVVEGRQGSEETQYFGPGTRLLVL.

The sample holds many counts of this clone. This chain joins TRBV5-5 and TRBJ2-1; 8 bases fit TRBD1. Per the germline V gene, CDR1 is SGHKS and CDR2 is YYEKEE (reference sequence). This CDR3 has 16 residues. Trimming at V came to 4 bases and at J to 5 bases, leaving 11 bases not matched to a gene. For the CDR3, the DNA is TGTGCCAGCAGCCCCAGACAGGGGTTGGCCCACAATGAGCAGTTCTTC. It is translated as CASSPRQGLAHNEQFF.

For this clone: Other DNA sequences in the same sample also yield this CDR3. J is TRBJ1-5 and V is TRBV7-2; TRBD1 might be the D (5 bases). V lost 4 bases and J 4 bases, leaving 8 bases between the germline ends. The CDR3 sequence is 13 residues long. The germline gives CDR1 SGHTA, CDR2 FQGNSA. The CDR3 nucleotides are TGTGCCAGCAGCTCACAGGTGAATCAGCCCCAGCATTTT. This codes for CASSSQVNQPQHF.

V usage is TRBV9 and J usage is TRBJ1-3, with D unclear. This CDR3 has 14 residues. V was trimmed by 1 base and J by 5 bases, leaving 10 bases between them. Germline values: CDR1 SGDLS, CDR2 YYNGEE. CDR3 in amino acids: CASSVSKRRNTIYF. In DNA form, the CDR3 reads TGTGCCAGCAGCGTAAGTAAGCGTAGAAACACCATATATTTT.

The V call is TRBV27, the J call TRBJ2-1, with D maybe TRBD1 (5 bases). V was clipped by 6 bases and J by 4 bases, with 13 bases between them. The CDR3 extends over 14 amino acids. Germline CDR1 and CDR2: MNHEY and SMNVEV (reference sequence). CDR3 amino acids: CASSPDSPYNEQFF. The CDR3 DNA is TGTGCCAGCAGCCCTGACAGTCCTTACAATGAGCAGTTCTTC.